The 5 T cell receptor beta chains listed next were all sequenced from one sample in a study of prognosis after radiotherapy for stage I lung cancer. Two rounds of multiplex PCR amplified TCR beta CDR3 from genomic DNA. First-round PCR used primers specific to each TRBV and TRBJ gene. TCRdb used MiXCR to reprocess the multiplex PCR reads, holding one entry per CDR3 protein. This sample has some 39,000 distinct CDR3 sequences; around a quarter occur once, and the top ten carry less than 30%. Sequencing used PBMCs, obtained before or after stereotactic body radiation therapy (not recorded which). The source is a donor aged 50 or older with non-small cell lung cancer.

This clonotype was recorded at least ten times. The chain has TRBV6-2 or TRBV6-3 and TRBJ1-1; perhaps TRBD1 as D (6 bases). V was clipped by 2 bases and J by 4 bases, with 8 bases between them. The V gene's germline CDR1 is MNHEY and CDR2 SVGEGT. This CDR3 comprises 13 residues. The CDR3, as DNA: TGTGCCAGCAGTTACACAGGGCTCACTGAAGCTTTCTTT. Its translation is CASSYTGLTEAFF.

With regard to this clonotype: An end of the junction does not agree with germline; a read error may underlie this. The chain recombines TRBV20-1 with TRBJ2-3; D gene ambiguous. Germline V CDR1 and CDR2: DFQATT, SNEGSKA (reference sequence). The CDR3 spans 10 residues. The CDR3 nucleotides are TGCAGTCGGTTGGCGGATATGCAGTATTTT. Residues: CSRLADMQYF.

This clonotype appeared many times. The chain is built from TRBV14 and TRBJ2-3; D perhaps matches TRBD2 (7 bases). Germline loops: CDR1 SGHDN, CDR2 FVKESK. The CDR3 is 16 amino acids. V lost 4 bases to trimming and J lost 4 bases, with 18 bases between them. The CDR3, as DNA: TGTGCCAGCAGCCGTGGACTAGGGGGATGGGCAGATACGCAGTATTTT. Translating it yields CASSRGLGGWADTQYF. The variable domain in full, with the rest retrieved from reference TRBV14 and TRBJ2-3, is EAGVTQFPSHSVIEKGQTVTLRCDPISGHDNLYWYRRVMGKEIKFLLHFVKESKQDESGMPNNRFLAERTGGTYSTLKVQPAELEDSGVYFCASSRGLGGWADTQYFGPGTRLTVL.

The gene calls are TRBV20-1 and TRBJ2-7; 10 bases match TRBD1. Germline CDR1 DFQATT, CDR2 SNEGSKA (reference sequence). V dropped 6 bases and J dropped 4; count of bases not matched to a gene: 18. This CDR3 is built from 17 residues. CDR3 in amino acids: CSAEGGTGATSGYEQYF. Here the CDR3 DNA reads TGCAGTGCGGAGGGGGGGACAGGGGCCACCTCGGGTTACGAGCAGTACTTC.

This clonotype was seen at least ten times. CDR3 residues: CASRGTVNTEAFF. The CDR3 nucleotides read TGTGCCAGCCGGGGGACGGTGAACACTGAAGCTTTCTTT. This chain links TRBV7-3 with TRBJ1-1; TRBD1 might be the D (5 bases). There are 13 residues in the CDR3. V lost 8 bases to trimming and J lost 0 bases, with 10 bases between them. In germline, CDR1 is SGHTA, CDR2 FQGTGA.